One sample yielded the 13 T cell receptor beta chains listed below, sequenced in a study of T cell responses to AZD1222 COVID-19 vaccine (dated by TCRdb to about 2021). The sample's time point label, decoded: about 28 days (+/-7) after the second vaccine dose. The library was generated by the immunoSEQ multiplex PCR assay. TCRdb's version of the immuneACCESS table is confined to in-frame rearrangements and falls short of the full clone set. An unresolved V gene accounts for under half of the shortfall where checked; the remainder is of unknown origin. The sample includes 160,000 or so clones, with 90% observed a single time. Jointly, the top ten make up approximately 1.6% of the sample. The sequences come from peripheral blood, collected 28 days after the second AZD1222 dose. Receptors were obtained from an adult who received the AZD1222 COVID-19 vaccine.

Concerning this clone: Distinct nucleotide sequences in the sample also encode this CDR3. The chain combines TRBV28 with TRBJ2-7; D unresolved. The V gene lost 3 bases and the J gene lost 4 bases, with 7 bases spanning the gap. The CDR3 contains 12 residues. Germline CDR1 MDHEN, CDR2 SYDVKM. The CDR3, as DNA: TGTGCCAGCAGTTTGTCCTTGTACGAGCAGTACTTC. Residues: CASSLSLYEQYF.

The chain links TRBV7-6 to TRBJ1-1, with no clear D. V gave up 5 bases and J gave up 1 base, with 11 bases separating them. The CDR3 covers 14 residues. Germline CDR1 and CDR2: SGHVS and FNYEAQ. The CDR3, as DNA: TGTGCCAGCAGCCTCGGGAGGAAGAACACTGAAGCTTTCTTT. The encoded protein is CASSLGRKNTEAFF.

This chain uses TRBV5-3 with TRBJ2-2, with D tentatively TRBD1 (5 bases). TRBV5-3 falls under the ORF class, with uncertain function. The V end lost 4 bases, the J end lost 6 bases, and 22 bases lay between the germline ends. The CDR3 is 17 residues long. This CDR3 reads CARSTGHFVGFSGELFF. The CDR3 DNA reads as TGTGCCAGAAGCACCGGACATTTTGTAGGGTTCTCCGGGGAGCTGTTTTTT.

This clone was found once. This sequence joins TRBV18 and TRBJ2-2; TRBD1 aligns across 8 bases. After removal of 5 bases from V and 3 bases from J, the junction contained 5 bases not matched to a gene. Germline CDR1 reads KGHSH; CDR2 reads LQKENI. The CDR3 spans 15 residues. CDR3 region: CASSSNRGDTGELFF. DNA for the CDR3: TGTGCCAGCTCATCAAACAGGGGGGACACCGGGGAGCTGTTTTTT.

This chain connects TRBV6-5 to TRBJ1-2, with 7 bases that match TRBD1. CDR3 length: 14 amino acids. From germline, CDR1 is MNHEY and CDR2 SVGAGI. J lost 1 base, V lost 7 bases, and 6 bases had no gene match. In nucleotides, the CDR3 is TGTGCCAGCATCCGGGACAGCAATAACTATGGCTACACCTTC. Residues: CASIRDSNNYGYTF.

This sequence joins TRBV7-2 and TRBJ2-1; 9 bases match TRBD2. Trimming took 5 bases from V and 9 from J; bases not matched to a gene: 8. The CDR3 is made up of 14 amino acids. Germline V gives CDR1 SGHTA, CDR2 FQGNSA. CDR3 nucleotide sequence: TGTGCCAGCAGCCTGGGACTAGCATGGGGTGAGCAGTTCTTC. Translating gives CASSLGLAWGEQFF.

The chain has TRBV2 and TRBJ2-3; TRBD2 agrees at 7 bases. This CDR3 is built from 15 residues. Germline V gene sequence: CDR1 SNHLY, CDR2 FYNNEI. Trimming cost V 6 bases and J 0 bases; bases outside gene matches: 6. The CDR3: CASSSWGGSTDTQYF. The DNA for the CDR3 is TGTGCCAGCAGCTCATGGGGGGGAAGCACAGATACGCAGTATTTT.

V and J are TRBV5-8 and TRBJ1-2; 7 nucleotides agree with TRBD1. After removal of 4 bases from V and 4 bases from J, the junction contained 4 bases not matched to a gene. Looked up from germline, CDR1 is SGHTS and CDR2 is YDEGEE. The CDR3 length is 13 residues. CDR3 sequence reads: CASSQGQPYGYTF. The CDR3 DNA reads as TGTGCCAGCAGCCAGGGACAGCCCTATGGCTACACCTTC.

The rearrangement joins TRBV5-5 to TRBJ2-7; TRBD2 aligns across 8 bases. V was pared by 0 bases and J by 0 bases, with 5 bases of the junction left unmatched. This CDR3 comprises 16 residues. In germline, CDR1 is SGHKS, CDR2 YYEKEE (reference sequence). The CDR3 DNA sequence: TGTGCCAGCAGCTTGGGATCTAGCGGGTACTCCTACGAGCAGTACTTC. Translation: CASSLGSSGYSYEQYF. Based on the CDR3 plus reference TRBV5-5 and TRBJ2-7, the full variable domain is DAGVTQSPTHLIKTRGQQVTLRCSPISGHKSVSWYQQVLGQGPQFIFQYYEKEERGRGNFPDRFSARQFPNYSSELNVNALLLGDSALYLCASSLGSSGYSYEQYFGPGTRLTVT.

The V gene is TRBV13, the J gene TRBJ2-3; D may be TRBD2 (5 bases). V gave up 5 bases and J gave up 4 bases, with 13 bases separating them. Germline assignment: CDR1 PRHDT and CDR2 FYEKMQ (reference sequence). The CDR3 loop spans 14 amino acids. For the CDR3, the DNA is TGTGCCAGCAGCCCGACACTAGGAGCAGATACGCAGTATTTT. Translating gives CASSPTLGADTQYF. Full variable domain (missing parts from reference TRBV13 and TRBJ2-3): AAGVIQSPRHLIKEKRETATLKCYPIPRHDTVYWYQQGPGQDPQFLISFYEKMQSDKGSIPDRFSAQQFSDYHSELNMSSLELGDSALYFCASSPTLGADTQYFGPGTRLTVL.

The rearrangement links TRBV5-1 to TRBJ2-5; 7 bases map to TRBD2. The J segment lost 5 bases and the V segment lost 4 bases, leaving 2 bases of the junction unmatched. CDR1 and CDR2 from the germline V gene are SGHRS and YFSETQ. The length of the CDR3 is 12 residues. CDR3 bases: TGCGCCAGCAGCCAAGCGGGGGAGACCCAGTACTTC. Protein product: CASSQAGETQYF.

The chain links TRBV6-5 to TRBJ2-7; D may be TRBD2 (6 bases). CDR1 and CDR2 (germline): MNHEY, SVGAGI. CDR3 length equals 15 residues. V was cut by 3 bases and J by 4 bases, with 16 bases left in between. This CDR3 reads CASSYRRAGPYEQYF. DNA of the CDR3: TGTGCCAGCAGTTATCGTCGCGCGGGACCTTACGAGCAGTACTTC.

This clone was recorded at least ten times. V usage is TRBV7-9 and J usage is TRBJ1-2, with D unresolved. The CDR3 spans 13 residues. CDR1 and CDR2 (germline): SEHNR, FQNEAQ (reference sequence). V lost 1 base and J 2 bases, leaving 5 bases between the germline ends. The CDR3 DNA reads TGTGCCAGCAGCTTAGGAGAGAACTATGGCTACACCTTC. Amino acids: CASSLGENYGYTF.